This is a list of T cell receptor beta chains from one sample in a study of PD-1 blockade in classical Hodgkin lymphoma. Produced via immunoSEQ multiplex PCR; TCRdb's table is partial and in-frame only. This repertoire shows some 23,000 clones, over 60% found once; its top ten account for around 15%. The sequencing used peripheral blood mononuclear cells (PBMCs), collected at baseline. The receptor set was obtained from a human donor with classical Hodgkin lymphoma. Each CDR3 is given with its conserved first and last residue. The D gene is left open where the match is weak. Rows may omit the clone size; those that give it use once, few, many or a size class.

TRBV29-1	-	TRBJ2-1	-	TGCAGCGTTGAGGGCGGTTCGGACACGAATGAGCAGTTCTTC	CSVEGGSDTNEQFF
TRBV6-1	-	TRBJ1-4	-	TGTGCCAGCAGTGAAAAAGGGTTCGGGAATGAAAAACTGTTTTTT	CASSEKGFGNEKLFF
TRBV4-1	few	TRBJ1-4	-	TGCGCCAGCAGCCAAGAGGGGATTGCAACTAATGAAAAACTGTTTTTT	CASSQEGIATNEKLFF
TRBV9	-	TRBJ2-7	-	TGTGCCAGCAGCGTAGGACCAGGGCAGGGGAATTACGAGCAGTACTTC	CASSVGPGQGNYEQYF
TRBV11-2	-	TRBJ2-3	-	TGTGCCAGCAGCTTAGATCGAGCGGCAGGGGGCACAGATACGCAGTATTTT	CASSLDRAAGGTDTQYF
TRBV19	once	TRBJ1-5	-	TGTGCCAGTACGTTCGTGGGCAGTCAGCCCCAGCATTTT	CASTFVGSQPQHF
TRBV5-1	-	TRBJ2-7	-	TGCGCCAGCAGCTTGACAAATCTCTACGAGCAGTACTTC	CASSLTNLYEQYF
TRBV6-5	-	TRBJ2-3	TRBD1	TGTGCCAGCAGTTGGGGACAGGGGATGCAGTATTTT	CASSWGQGMQYF
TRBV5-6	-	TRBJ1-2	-	TGTGCCAGCAGCCCAGGGACACGGCCTTTTAACTATGGCTACACCTTC	CASSPGTRPFNYGYTF
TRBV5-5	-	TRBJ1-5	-	TGTGCCAGCAGCTTGCAGGGCGGGGATAGCAATCAGCCCCAGCATTTT	CASSLQGGDSNQPQHF
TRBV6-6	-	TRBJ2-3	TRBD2	TGTGCCAGCAGTACGCGGCGGGGGGGGACAGATACGCAGTATTTT	CASSTRRGGTDTQYF
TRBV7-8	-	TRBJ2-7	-	TGTGCCAGCAGCCCGTCCTACGAGCAGTACTTC	CASSPSYEQYF
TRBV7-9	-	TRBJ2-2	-	TGTGCCAGCAGCTATTACACCGGGGAGCTGTTTTTT	CASSYYTGELFF
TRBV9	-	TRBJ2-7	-	TGTGCCACCTCTAAAGGCGAATACAGTCAAGAGCAGTACTTC	CATSKGEYSQEQYF
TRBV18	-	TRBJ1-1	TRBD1	TGTGCCAGCTCACGAAACAGGGGGCTGGACACTGAAGCTTTCTTT	CASSRNRGLDTEAFF
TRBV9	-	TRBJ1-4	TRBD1	TGTGCCAGCAGCCCCCGGACAGGGGGCCCTAATGAAAAACTGTTTTTT	CASSPRTGGPNEKLFF
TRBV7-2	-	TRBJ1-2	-	TGTGCCAGCAGCTTAGTCGGAGGGGTAGTAAGTGGCTACACCTTC	CASSLVGGVVSGYTF
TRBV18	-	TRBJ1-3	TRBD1	TGTGCCAGCTCATCGACAGGGGATTCTGGAAACACCATATATTTT	CASSSTGDSGNTIYF
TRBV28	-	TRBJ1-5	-	TGTGCCAGCAGGCCGGGTAGCAATCAGCCCCAGCATTTT	CASRPGSNQPQHF
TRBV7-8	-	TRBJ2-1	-	TGTGCCAGCAGCTTACGCGGGGCGGGAACTCACAATGAGCAGTTCTTC	CASSLRGAGTHNEQFF
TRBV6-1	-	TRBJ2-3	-	TGTGCCAGCAGTCTTCCAGGTGGGGGAGATACGCAGTATTTT	CASSLPGGGDTQYF
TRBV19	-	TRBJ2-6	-	TGTGCCAGTAGTATACCGGCAGGGGTGGGGGCCAACGTCCTGACTTTC	CASSIPAGVGANVLTF
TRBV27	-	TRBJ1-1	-	TGTGCCAGCAGTACGCTACAGGGGAACACTGAAGCTTTCTTT	CASSTLQGNTEAFF
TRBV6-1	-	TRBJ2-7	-	TGTGCCAGCAGTGACAGGGGAGAGTACTTC	CASSDRGEYF
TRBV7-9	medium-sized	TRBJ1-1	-	TGTGCCAGCAGCTTAGCAACCGGCGGGAACACTGAAGCTTTCTTT	CASSLATGGNTEAFF
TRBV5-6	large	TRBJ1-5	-	TGTGCCAGCAGCTTTGGCCAGGGGACACATCAGCCCCAGCATTTT	CASSFGQGTHQPQHF
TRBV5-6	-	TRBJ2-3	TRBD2	TGTGCCAGCAGCTTACTTAAGCGGGAGGGCAGGGATACGCAGTATTTT	CASSLLKREGRDTQYF
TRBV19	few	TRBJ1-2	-	TGTGCCAGTAGCCTCGGATATGGCTACACCTTC	CASSLGYGYTF
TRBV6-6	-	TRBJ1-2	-	TGTGCCAGCACGCTCGGGGGACCCTATGGCTACACCTTC	CASTLGGPYGYTF
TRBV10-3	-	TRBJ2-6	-	TGTGCCATCAGTGAAAACTCTCGGGGGGCCAACGTCCTGACTTTC	CAISENSRGANVLTF
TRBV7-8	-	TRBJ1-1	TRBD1	TGTGCCAGCAGCCCCCGGACAGGGAGGGACACTGAAGCTTTCTTT	CASSPRTGRDTEAFF
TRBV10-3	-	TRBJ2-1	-	TGTGCCATCAGTAGGACTGAACGCTCCTACAATGAGCAGTTCTTC	CAISRTERSYNEQFF
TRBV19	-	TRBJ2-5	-	TGTGCCAGTAGTATAGCGGGGGAACTACAAGAGACCCAGTACTTC	CASSIAGELQETQYF
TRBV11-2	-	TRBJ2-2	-	TGTGCCAGCAGCTTGGTTACTAACACCGGGGAGCTGTTTTTT	CASSLVTNTGELFF
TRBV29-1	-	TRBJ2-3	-	TGCAGCGTTGAGGGGATAACAGATACGCAGTATTTT	CSVEGITDTQYF
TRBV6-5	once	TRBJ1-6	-	TGTGCCAGCAAGGGGCAGTATAATTCACCCCTCCACTTT	CASKGQYNSPLHF
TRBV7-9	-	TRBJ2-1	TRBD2	TGTGCCAGCAGCTTAGCGTCTAGCGGGACTATCTACAATGAGCAGTTCTTC	CASSLASSGTIYNEQFF
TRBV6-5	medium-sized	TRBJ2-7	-	TGTGCCAGCAGTTTCATTCCCAGGGGTGGGGTCTACGAGCAGTACTTC	CASSFIPRGGVYEQYF
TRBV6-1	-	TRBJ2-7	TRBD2	TGTGCCAGCACCTCGGGAGGCTACTCCTACGAGCAGTACTTC	CASTSGGYSYEQYF
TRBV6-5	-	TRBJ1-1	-	TGTGCCAGCAGTTACTCGGCGGGGGGCCACACTGAAGCTTTCTTT	CASSYSAGGHTEAFF
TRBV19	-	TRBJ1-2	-	TGTGCCAGTAGTATCCTTTTCGGGAAGTCTGGCTACACCTTC	CASSILFGKSGYTF
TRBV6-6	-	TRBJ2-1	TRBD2	TGTGCCAGCAGTCCGCCGGGGGGGCGCGCCTACAATGAGCAGTTCTTC	CASSPPGGRAYNEQFF
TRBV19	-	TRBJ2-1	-	TGTGCCAGTACCCTTAGGGTCGGGTCCTACAATGAGCAGTTCTTC	CASTLRVGSYNEQFF
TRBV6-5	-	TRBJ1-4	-	TGTGCCACGGGGACTCCCTCGGGCACTAATGAAAAACTGTTTTTT	CATGTPSGTNEKLFF
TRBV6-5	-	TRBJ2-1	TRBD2	TGTGCCAGCAGTCTGACTAGCGGGGATTACAATGAGCAGTTCTTC	CASSLTSGDYNEQFF
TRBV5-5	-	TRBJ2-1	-	TGTGCCAGCACCCTGGAAGGGTATGAGCAGTTCTTC	CASTLEGYEQFF
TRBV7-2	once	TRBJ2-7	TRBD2	TGTGCCAGCAGCCCAGGGACTAGCGGTTTCAAGCAGTACTTC	CASSPGTSGFKQYF
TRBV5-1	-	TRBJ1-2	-	TGCGCCAGCAGCTTCGGTGGGGAGGGGTATGGCTACACCTTC	CASSFGGEGYGYTF
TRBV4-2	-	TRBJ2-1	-	TGTGCCAGCAGCCAGAGGGGGGGATACGACAAGGCTCCGGGCAATGAGCAGTTCTTC	CASSQRGGYDKAPGNEQFF
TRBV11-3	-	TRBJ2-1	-	TGTGCCAGCAGCTTAGCTGGTTCCGGGGTGCAGTTCTTC	CASSLAGSGVQFF
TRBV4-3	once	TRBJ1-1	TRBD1	TGCGCCAGCAGCCCGACAGGGGGCTCATTGAACACTGAAGCTTTCTTT	CASSPTGGSLNTEAFF
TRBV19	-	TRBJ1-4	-	TGTGCCAGTAGTACGAACGCGGGGGGGATAGGTGAAAAACTGTTTTTT	CASSTNAGGIGEKLFF
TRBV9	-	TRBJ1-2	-	TGTGCCAGCAGCGTAGATTCCAGGGGTCGGGGTGGCTACACCTTC	CASSVDSRGRGGYTF